This passage covers 27 T cell receptor beta chains from one sample sequenced in a study of precursors of human CD4 cytotoxic T cells. A single record per CDR3 protein comes from TCRdb applying MiXCR to the reads. The sample carries 700 or so distinct CDR3 sequences, around a fifth recorded once. Sorted CD4+ central memory, effector memory, IL-7R-high TEMRA and IL-7R-negative TEMRA cells underwent bulk UMI sequencing. The material sequenced was memory CD4+ T cells from blood (PBMCs). The receptors were sampled from a human donor in good health.

This clonotype ranks as large. The V gene is TRBV27, the J gene TRBJ1-1; D is uncertain. V was pared by 3 bases and J by 0 bases, with 5 bases between. CDR3 length equals 13 residues. Per the germline V gene, CDR1 is MNHEY and CDR2 is SMNVEV (reference sequence). Written as DNA, the CDR3 is TGTGCCAGCAGTTTTAGCATGAACACTGAAGCTTTCTTT. It encodes CASSFSMNTEAFF.

This clonotype has a handful of counts. The chain uses TRBV7-2 and TRBJ2-7; D unresolved. The CDR3 spans 14 residues. V was pared by 5 bases and J by 5 bases, with 16 bases between. Germline V gene sequence: CDR1 SGHTA, CDR2 FQGNSA. CDR3: CASSPNSSGDEQYF. In DNA form, the CDR3 reads TGTGCCAGCAGCCCGAATTCCTCTGGGGACGAGCAGTACTTC.

V gene TRBV12-3 or TRBV12-4 combines with J gene TRBJ2-1; 8 bases align to TRBD2. V gave up 2 bases and J gave up 10 bases; unmatched junction bases: 4. The CDR3 has 13 amino acids. The CDR3 spells CASSLWREAEQFF. As DNA, the CDR3 is TGTGCCAGCAGTTTATGGCGGGAGGCCGAGCAGTTCTTC.

About this clonotype itself: A much larger clone differs by one base, so this may be a read error. This rearrangement joins TRBV5-5 to TRBJ1-5, with no clear D. The CDR3 is made up of 15 amino acids. Germline CDR1 reads SGHKS; CDR2 reads YYEKEE (reference sequence). The CDR3 loop reads CASCLVVTTNQPQHF. CDR3 DNA sequence: TGTGCCAGCTGCTTGGTCGTGACAACTAATCAGCCCCAGCATTTT.

This clonotype ranks as large. The CDR3 here is CASSRSPGGDYGYTF. The CDR3 DNA sequence: TGTGCCAGCAGTCGATCACCAGGGGGTGACTATGGCTACACCTTC. The chain links TRBV27 to TRBJ1-2, with 7 bases aligning to TRBD1. Trimming removed 5 bases from V and 3 bases from J; junction bases left unmatched: 9. CDR1 is MNHEY, CDR2 SMNVEV, per germline (reference sequence). The CDR3 spans 15 residues.

J is TRBJ2-1 and V is TRBV11-3; 7 nucleotides agree with TRBD1. The CDR3 is 17 residues long. The germline CDR1 and CDR2 sequences are SGHNT and YENEEA. J was trimmed by 8 bases and V by 0 bases; bases with no gene match: 13. The CDR3 protein is CASSLDRRGRGSDEQFF. The CDR3 bases are TGTGCCAGCAGCTTAGATCGAAGGGGGCGAGGGTCGGATGAGCAGTTCTTC.

The rearrangement uses TRBV5-6 and TRBJ2-7; D gene uncertain. This CDR3 is 11 amino acids long. Trimming removed 7 bases at V and 7 bases at J, with 12 bases between. From germline, CDR1 is SGHDT and CDR2 YYEEEE. The CDR3: CASPSPGEQYF. For the CDR3, the DNA is TGTGCCAGCCCTTCCCCTGGTGAGCAGTACTTC.

This clonotype was counted a few times. The V call is TRBV27, the J call TRBJ1-1; unclear D gene. The CDR3 loop spans 15 amino acids. Trimming took 7 bases from V and 0 from J, leaving 15 bases between them. Germline CDR1 reads MNHEY; CDR2 reads SMNVEV (reference sequence). Written as DNA, the CDR3 is TGTGCCAGCACCCCCCACGTGGTAATGAACACTGAAGCTTTCTTT. Protein product: CASTPHVVMNTEAFF.

This clonotype is large in the sample. V usage is TRBV4-1 and J usage is TRBJ1-4, with 8 bases identical to TRBD1. V shed 4 bases, J shed 8 bases, and the junction held 12 bases outside the gene matches. Germline loops: CDR1 MGHRA, CDR2 YSYEKL. This CDR3 is built from 16 residues. The CDR3 region has the DNA TGCGCCAGCAGCCCTGCATCGGGACAGGCGCGGGAAAAACTGTTTTTT. Translating gives CASSPASGQAREKLFF.

The CDR3: CASSRLLGQGSYEQYF. The CDR3 DNA follows: TGCGCCAGCAGCCGGTTACTGGGACAGGGATCCTACGAGCAGTACTTC. The gene calls are TRBV4-1 and TRBJ2-7; 9 bases agree with TRBD1. V dropped 4 bases and J dropped 1; count of bases not matched to a gene: 8. The CDR3 has 16 amino acids. CDR1 is MGHRA, CDR2 YSYEKL, per germline.

This clonotype is classed as large (0.1 to 1%). The chain employs TRBV20-1 and TRBJ2-5; D ambiguous. This CDR3 spans 11 amino acids. Germline V CDR1 and CDR2: DFQATT, SNEGSKA (reference sequence). Trimming removed 4 bases at V and 4 bases at J, with 7 bases between. The CDR3 here is CSAIKGETQYF. The CDR3 coding sequence is TGCAGTGCTATAAAGGGAGAGACCCAGTACTTC.

This clonotype rates as large (0.1 to 1%). The chain uses TRBV5-1 and TRBJ2-5, with D unresolved. Deletions cut 5 bases from V and 5 bases from J, with 13 bases between. Germline assignment: CDR1 SGHRS and CDR2 YFSETQ. This CDR3 spans 13 amino acids. The CDR3 loop is CASRMDLRETQYF. As DNA, the CDR3 is TGCGCCAGCAGAATGGACCTGCGGGAGACCCAGTACTTC.

By share, this clonotype counts as large. This chain connects TRBV14 to TRBJ1-1; D call uncertain. Between the trimmed V and J ends, which lost 4 bases and 0 bases, there was a span of 15 bases. The CDR3 spans 16 residues. The germline V gene has CDR1 SGHDN and CDR2 FVKESK. As DNA, the CDR3 is TGTGCCAGCAGCCCTTGGCCCGAGCGGATGAACACTGAAGCTTTCTTT. The encoded protein is CASSPWPERMNTEAFF.

The chain recombines TRBV4-3 with TRBJ2-1; 10 bases are a match to TRBD2. Germline CDR1 is LGHNA and CDR2 is YSLEER. This CDR3 spans 15 amino acids. V lost 1 base to trimming and J lost 4 bases; unmatched junction nucleotides: 1. The CDR3: CASSQAGLAYNEQFF. The CDR3 region has the DNA TGCGCCAGCAGCCAAGCGGGACTAGCGTACAATGAGCAGTTCTTC.

By share, this clonotype ranks as large (0.1 to 1%). The V and J genes are TRBV5-5 and TRBJ1-1; D remains unclear. The CDR3 has 14 residues. V lost 2 bases to trimming and J lost 4 bases, with 12 bases between them. Germline lookup yields CDR1 SGHKS and CDR2 YYEKEE (reference sequence). Here the CDR3 DNA reads TGTGCCAGCAGCTTAGTAGGGCGCAGCACTGAAGCTTTCTTT. Translated, it gives CASSLVGRSTEAFF.

By its share, this clonotype is large. The V and J genes are TRBV27 and TRBJ1-4; TRBD1 agrees at 9 bases. The CDR3 sequence is 12 residues long. Per the germline V gene, CDR1 is MNHEY and CDR2 is SMNVEV (reference sequence). Unmatched junction bases numbered 5, after V lost 11 bases and J lost 7 bases. The CDR3 nucleotides are TGTGCCGTGGGACAGGGATTTGAAAAACTGTTTTTT. Translation gives CAVGQGFEKLFF.

The chain combines TRBV4-1 with TRBJ2-1; TRBD2 is a possible D gene (5 bases). The V gene lost 5 bases and the J gene lost 9 bases, with 20 bases spanning the gap. The germline V gene encodes CDR1 MGHRA and CDR2 YSYEKL. There are 15 residues in the CDR3. CDR3 region: CASSARGETLAEQFF. CDR3 sequence (DNA): TGCGCCAGCAGCGCCCGGGGAGAGACCTTGGCTGAGCAGTTCTTC.

This clonotype is labeled as large. CDR3 DNA: TGTGCCAGCAGCTTACTAGGGGGGATCACAGATACGCAGTATTTT. It codes for CASSLLGGITDTQYF. This chain links TRBV7-8 with TRBJ2-3; D possibly matches TRBD1 or TRBD2 (6 bases each). V lost 2 bases, J lost 2 bases, and 11 bases lay in between. CDR1 SGHVS and CDR2 FQNEAQ come from the germline V gene. The CDR3 has 15 residues.

The V call is TRBV4-1, the J call TRBJ1-4; the D is unclear. CDR1 is MGHRA and CDR2 is YSYEKL in the germline V gene. CDR3 size: 16 residues. Trimming left V 4 bases short and J 7 bases short, with 19 bases between. CDR3 sequence (DNA): TGCGCCAGCAGCCGGGTCGTGAGTGGGCTAGGTGAAAAACTGTTTTTT. This codes for CASSRVVSGLGEKLFF.

By its share, this clonotype is large. This rearrangement joins TRBV2 to TRBJ1-1; weak D call: TRBD1 (6 bases). Trimming cost V 4 bases and J 1 base, with 13 bases left between them. Germline CDR1 and CDR2: SNHLY and FYNNEI. This CDR3 spans 15 amino acids. CDR3 DNA: TGTGCCAGCAGTGTCCAGGGGATTGAGAACACTGAAGCTTTCTTT. This sequence encodes CASSVQGIENTEAFF.

In its sample, this clonotype was seen a few times. V usage is TRBV20-1 and J usage is TRBJ1-5, with D perhaps matching TRBD1 (5 bases). The CDR3 length is 13 residues. The germline gives CDR1 DFQATT, CDR2 SNEGSKA (reference sequence). V was clipped by 6 bases and J by 2 bases, with 11 bases between them. The CDR3 DNA follows: TGCAGTGCCGAGGGGCAGGGCAATCAGCCCCAGCATTTT. This gives the protein CSAEGQGNQPQHF.

By sample fraction, this clonotype is large. The rearrangement uses TRBV3-1 and TRBJ1-1, with D uncertain. Trimming stripped 0 bases from V and 0 bases from J, with 8 bases between. Germline V gene data show CDR1 as LGHDT and CDR2 as YNNKEL (reference sequence). This CDR3 is 15 amino acids long. The CDR3 region has the DNA TGTGCCAGCAGCCAAGAGGGTTTGGTGAACACTGAAGCTTTCTTT. It specifies CASSQEGLVNTEAFF.

This clonotype was seen only a few times. This chain links TRBV5-5 with TRBJ2-5; D might be TRBD1 or TRBD2, each matching 5 bases. CDR3 length equals 16 residues. The germline V and J ends were trimmed by 3 bases and 3 bases, with 18 bases remaining between them. Germline V gene data show CDR1 as SGHKS and CDR2 as YYEKEE (reference sequence). The CDR3 DNA is TGTGCCAGCAGCTCGACAGTCGGGTCCGGGAAAGAGACCCAGTACTTC. Protein product: CASSSTVGSGKETQYF.

Worth noting for this clonotype: It is likely a read error, because the conserved phenylalanine at the end of the CDR3 is missing. The chain employs TRBV28 and TRBJ1-2, with TRBD1 matching over 8 bases. This CDR3 region has 14 residues. Germline lookup yields CDR1 MDHEN and CDR2 SYDVKM. After removal of 4 bases from V and 6 bases from J, the junction contained 7 bases not matched to a gene. CDR3: CASSSLDRVDGYTV. The DNA of the CDR3 is TGTGCCAGCAGTTCTTTGGACAGGGTGGATGGCTACACCGTC.

By proportion, this clonotype is medium-sized. CDR3 protein: CASSFFQGADEQYF. As DNA, the CDR3 is TGTGCCAGCAGTTTTTTTCAGGGGGCCGACGAGCAGTACTTC. The chain combines TRBV12-3 or TRBV12-4 with TRBJ2-7, with 8 bases that match TRBD1. The CDR3 sequence is 14 residues long. Trimming cost V 3 bases and J 5 bases; bases outside gene matches: 6.

V and J are TRBV6-1 and TRBJ2-7; D call uncertain. The germline CDR1 and CDR2 sequences are MNHNS and SASEGT. The length of the CDR3 is 14 residues. Trimming stripped 5 bases from V and 0 bases from J, with 11 bases between. CDR3 sequence reads: CASSFFQYSYEQYF. CDR3 DNA: TGTGCCAGCAGTTTTTTCCAATACTCCTACGAGCAGTACTTC.

This chain uses TRBV5-1 with TRBJ2-7; 11 nucleotides line up with TRBD2. V shed 4 bases and J 6 bases; nucleotides not matched to a gene: 12. The CDR3 is made up of 16 amino acids. Per the germline V gene, CDR1 is SGHRS and CDR2 is YFSETQ. The DNA of the CDR3 is TGCGCCAGCAGCCTTGGGGTAACTAGCGGGAGCGGCGAGCAGTACTTC. It yields the protein CASSLGVTSGSGEQYF.